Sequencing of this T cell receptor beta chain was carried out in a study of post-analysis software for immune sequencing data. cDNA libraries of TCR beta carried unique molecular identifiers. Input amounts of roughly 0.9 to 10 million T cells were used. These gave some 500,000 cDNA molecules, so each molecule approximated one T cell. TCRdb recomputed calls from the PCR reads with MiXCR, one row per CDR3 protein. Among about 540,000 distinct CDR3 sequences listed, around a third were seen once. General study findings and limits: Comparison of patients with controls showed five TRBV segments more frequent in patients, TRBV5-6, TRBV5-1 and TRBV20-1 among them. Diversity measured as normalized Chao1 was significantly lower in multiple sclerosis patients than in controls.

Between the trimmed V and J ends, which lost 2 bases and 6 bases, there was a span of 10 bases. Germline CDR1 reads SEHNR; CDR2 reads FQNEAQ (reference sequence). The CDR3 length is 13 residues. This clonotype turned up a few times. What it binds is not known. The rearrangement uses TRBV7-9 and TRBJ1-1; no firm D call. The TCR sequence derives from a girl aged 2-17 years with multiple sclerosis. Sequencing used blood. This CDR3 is CASSLYVRSEAFF. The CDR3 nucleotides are TGTGCCAGCAGCTTATATGTTCGGTCTGAAGCTTTCTTT.